The T cell receptor beta chain under discussion was sequenced for a study of regulatory T cells in long-lasting Graves disease. Time point described: newly diagnosed GD, antithyroid drugs for less than 3 months. PBMC RNA served as the TCR library source. Graves' disease diagnosis was established per American Thyroid Association guidelines. Broader study findings: Rather than thyroid tissue, only peripheral blood underwent study. Persistent cases favored TRBV28, TRBJ1-2 and TRBJ2-5. Among the persistent patients, fewer than 3,500 public clonotypes were shared, more than the approximately 1,000 shared among new patients.

Turning to this clonotype: Its antigen is not identified.

Germline CDR1 and CDR2: SGHTA and FQGNSA. This CDR3 has 14 amino acids. Trimming removed 9 bases from V and 7 bases from J, with 18 bases in between. Libraries of TCR beta came from iRepertoire HTBI primers plus Arm-PCR of CDR3 regions. Using its own MiXCR run on the multiplex PCR reads, TCRdb lists one record per CDR3 protein. Of about 500,000 distinct CDR3 sequences detected, around 15% appear once; the ten largest clones hold 12%. This sample was shared with a second study, whose subject was T cells in Graves' hyperthyroidism and ophthalmopathy.

This receptor was identified in a man aged 40-50 years with Graves disease. Sequencing used peripheral blood mononuclear cells (PBMCs), obtained at new diagnosis, from a patient treated with antithyroid drugs. The chain joins TRBV7-2 to TRBJ2-2; D might be TRBD1 (5 bases). The CDR3 protein is CARDSTSLGGELFF. CDR3 nucleotide sequence: TGTGCCAGAGACAGTACAAGCCTGGGCGGGGAGCTGTTTTTT.